A selection of T cell receptor beta chains follows, all from one sample in a study of blood T cell repertoires in COVID-19. The data were produced by immunoSEQ multiplex PCR, yet TCRdb's version contains in-frame clones alone and is incomplete. This table has fewer than 250,000 clones, approximately 90% appearing once. The sample was peripheral blood. The receptor set was obtained from a man aged 40-49 years with acute or convalescent COVID-19. CDR3s include the opening cysteine and the closing phenylalanine or tryptophan. The D gene is left open where the match is weak. Only part of the rows carry a size: once, few, many, or a class if the clone is expanded.

clone size	V gene	D gene	J gene	CDR3 protein	CDR3 DNA
NA	TRBV7-2	TRBD2	TRBJ2-7	CASRGSGSYEQYF	TGTGCCAGCAGGGGTAGCGGGAGCTACGAGCAGTACTTC
few	TRBV5-1	NA	TRBJ2-3	CASSSGGLADTQYF	TGCGCCAGCAGCTCCGGGGGGCTCGCAGATACGCAGTATTTT
NA	TRBV6-6	NA	TRBJ1-1	CASSSDRMNTEAFF	TGTGCCAGCAGCTCAGACAGAATGAACACTGAAGCTTTCTTT
few	TRBV3-1/TRBV3-2	NA	TRBJ2-3	CASSLATRDTQYF	TGTGCCAGCAGCCTCGCGACTAGAGATACGCAGTATTTT
NA	TRBV9	NA	TRBJ2-2	CASSAPVAGELFF	TGTGCCAGCAGCGCCCCCGTCGCCGGGGAGCTGTTTTTT
NA	TRBV6-6	TRBD1	TRBJ2-5	CASSYGRQGEETQYF	TGTGCCAGCAGTTACGGGCGACAGGGGGAAGAGACCCAGTACTTC
NA	TRBV19	NA	TRBJ2-5	CASSIDRETQYF	TGTGCCAGTAGTATAGATCGGGAGACCCAGTACTTC
NA	TRBV10-3	TRBD1	TRBJ1-4	CAISVGTGDSYGLFF	TGTGCCATCAGTGTAGGGACAGGGGACTCATATGGACTGTTTTTT
NA	TRBV4-2	TRBD1	TRBJ2-7	CASSQPSRTGNNYEQYF	TGTGCCAGCAGCCAACCCTCCCGGACAGGGAATAACTACGAGCAGTACTTC
NA	TRBV6-5	TRBD1	TRBJ2-7	CASSQGAMQQYF	TGTGCCAGCAGTCAGGGGGCTATGCAGCAGTACTTC
NA	TRBV5-1	NA	TRBJ1-5	CASSLSGGRGANQPQHF	TGCGCCAGCAGCTTGTCGGGGGGCAGGGGAGCAAATCAGCCCCAGCATTTT
NA	TRBV19	NA	TRBJ2-1	CASSIWQDQYNEQFF	TGTGCCAGTAGTATTTGGCAGGATCAATACAATGAGCAGTTCTTC
NA	TRBV7-7	NA	TRBJ1-1	CASSLGENTEAFF	TGTGCCAGCAGCTTAGGAGAAAACACTGAAGCTTTCTTT
NA	TRBV4-2	TRBD2	TRBJ2-3	CASSQGGLAGVVDTQYF	TGTGCCAGCAGCCAAGGAGGACTAGCGGGAGTGGTAGATACGCAGTATTTT
NA	TRBV5-1	TRBD2	TRBJ2-7	CASSTSGESSYEQYF	TGCGCCAGCAGCACTAGCGGGGAGAGCTCCTACGAGCAGTACTTC
NA	TRBV25-1	NA	TRBJ2-7	CASRPEGEGRHEQYF	TGTGCCAGCAGACCGGAGGGGGAGGGTAGGCACGAGCAGTACTTC
NA	TRBV11-2	NA	TRBJ2-2	CASSLTPPGMSITGELFF	TGTGCCAGCAGCTTAACCCCCCCAGGGATGTCGATCACCGGGGAGCTGTTTTTT
NA	TRBV5-4	NA	TRBJ1-4	CASSSRTENEKLFF	TGTGCCAGCAGCAGCCGGACAGAAAATGAAAAACTGTTTTTT
NA	TRBV3-1/TRBV3-2	TRBD2	TRBJ2-3	CASSLTSGGAGTQYF	TGTGCCAGCAGCCTGACTAGCGGGGGGGCGGGTACGCAGTATTTT
NA	TRBV4-1	TRBD2	TRBJ2-3	CASSQTTSGGTDTQYF	TGCGCCAGCAGCCAAACGACTAGCGGGGGTACAGATACGCAGTATTTT
NA	TRBV7-9	NA	TRBJ1-3	CASSLRGDHFSGNTIYF	TGTGCCAGCAGCTTACGGGGGGACCATTTCTCTGGAAACACCATATATTTT
NA	TRBV18	NA	TRBJ1-6	CASSPTQGRGNSPLHF	TGTGCCAGCTCACCTACACAGGGCCGGGGAAATTCACCCCTCCACTTT
few	TRBV29-1	NA	TRBJ1-5	CSVGQTNQPQHF	TGCAGCGTTGGACAGACCAATCAGCCCCAGCATTTT
NA	TRBV19	TRBD1	TRBJ1-4	CASNLRQGATNEKLFF	TGTGCCAGTAATTTAAGACAGGGGGCGACTAATGAAAAACTGTTTTTT
NA	TRBV7-9	TRBD1	TRBJ2-7	CASSFAGDSSYEQYF	TGTGCCAGCAGCTTCGCCGGGGACAGCTCCTACGAGCAGTACTTC
once	TRBV5-6	TRBD1	TRBJ2-7	CASSLWDRRSYEQYF	TGTGCCAGCAGCCTCTGGGACAGGCGATCCTACGAGCAGTACTTC
NA	TRBV27	TRBD1	TRBJ1-5	CASSLGQESNQPQHF	TGTGCCAGCAGTTTAGGACAGGAAAGCAATCAGCCCCAGCATTTT
NA	TRBV2	TRBD1	TRBJ2-7	CASKWGQGNYEQYF	TGTGCCAGCAAATGGGGACAGGGCAACTACGAGCAGTACTTC
NA	TRBV3-1/TRBV3-2	NA	TRBJ2-3	CASSQDSETDTQYF	TGTGCCAGCAGCCAAGATTCCGAGACAGATACGCAGTATTTT
NA	TRBV4-1	TRBD1	TRBJ1-6	CASSQEGYGQGSNSPLHF	TGCGCCAGCAGCCAAGAAGGGTACGGACAGGGAAGTAATTCACCCCTCCACTTT
NA	TRBV2	NA	TRBJ2-7	CASSEEQPAYEQYF	TGTGCCAGCAGTGAAGAACAACCAGCCTACGAGCAGTACTTC
NA	TRBV7-2	NA	TRBJ1-1	CASSFGEATEAFF	TGTGCCAGCAGCTTCGGGGAAGCCACTGAAGCTTTCTTT
NA	TRBV5-1	TRBD1	TRBJ1-6	CASSLAPGQGSSPLHF	TGCGCCAGCAGCTTGGCCCCGGGACAGGGGTCCTCACCCCTCCACTTT
NA	TRBV2	TRBD1	TRBJ2-5	CASTLLDRGETQYF	TGTGCCAGCACCCTACTGGACAGGGGGGAGACCCAGTACTTC
once	TRBV27	NA	TRBJ1-5	CASSSYPGANQPQHF	TGTGCCAGCAGTTCTTATCCAGGGGCCAATCAGCCCCAGCATTTT
NA	TRBV5-1	TRBD2	TRBJ2-7	CASSSDSGGPYEQYF	TGCGCCAGCAGCTCCGATAGCGGGGGGCCCTACGAGCAGTACTTC
NA	TRBV6-5	TRBD1	TRBJ1-1	CASTRQGMDTEAFF	TGTGCCAGCACCCGACAGGGGATGGACACTGAAGCTTTCTTT
few	TRBV28	NA	TRBJ1-4	CASSRQWEGLFF	TGTGCCAGCAGCCGACAGTGGGAAGGGCTGTTTTTT
NA	TRBV19	NA	TRBJ2-1	CASTGRRATGIFYNEQFF	TGTGCCAGTACGGGTCGCCGGGCTACAGGGATCTTCTACAATGAGCAGTTCTTC
once	TRBV7-3	NA	TRBJ2-2	CASSFQGHPNTGELFF	TGTGCCAGCAGCTTTCAGGGACACCCGAACACCGGGGAGCTGTTTTTT
NA	TRBV30	NA	TRBJ2-1	CAWGLHNEQFF	TGTGCCTGGGGACTTCACAATGAGCAGTTCTTC
NA	TRBV18	TRBD1	TRBJ2-3	CASSPRTGSVTDTQYF	TGTGCCAGCTCACCCCGGACAGGGTCCGTCACAGATACGCAGTATTTT
NA	TRBV11-3	TRBD2	TRBJ2-7	CASSLRAGGEQYF	TGTGCCAGCAGCTTAAGGGCGGGGGGCGAGCAGTACTTC
NA	TRBV28	TRBD1	TRBJ1-5	CASSFETGRSQPQHF	TGTGCCAGCAGTTTTGAGACAGGGCGCAGCCAGCCCCAGCATTTT
NA	TRBV5-4	TRBD1	TRBJ2-7	CASSPGGGQGAYEQYF	TGTGCCAGCAGCCCTGGGGGGGGACAGGGGGCCTACGAGCAGTACTTC
NA	TRBV18	NA	TRBJ2-2	CASSPPVTGELFF	TGTGCCAGCTCACCACCCGTTACCGGGGAGCTGTTTTTT
NA	TRBV18	TRBD2	TRBJ2-5	CASSPPRTSGETQYF	TGTGCCAGCTCACCTCCCCGGACTAGCGGGGAGACCCAGTACTTC
once	TRBV30	TRBD1	TRBJ2-7	CACSEWGTGPDYEQYF	TGTGCCTGTTCCGAATGGGGGACAGGTCCCGACTACGAGCAGTACTTC
NA	TRBV6-5	NA	TRBJ1-2	CASSYSHRGSYGYTF	TGTGCCAGCAGTTACTCCCATAGGGGGTCCTATGGCTACACCTTC
few	TRBV5-1	TRBD2	TRBJ2-5	CASSLGLAGAGETQYF	TGCGCCAGCAGCTTGGGACTAGCGGGGGCCGGGGAGACCCAGTACTTC
NA	TRBV6-6	TRBD1	TRBJ1-2	CASSLTGNPNYGYTF	TGTGCCAGCAGTTTGACAGGGAACCCGAACTATGGCTACACCTTC
NA	TRBV4-3	NA	TRBJ1-1	CASSQQAPGSGTEAFF	TGCGCCAGCAGCCAGCAGGCCCCGGGGTCTGGCACTGAAGCTTTCTTT
NA	TRBV6-5	NA	TRBJ1-1	CASRGFRGNTEAFF	TGTGCCAGCAGGGGGTTTCGGGGGAACACTGAAGCTTTCTTT
NA	TRBV11-3	TRBD2	TRBJ2-5	CASSSGLAGGPSETQYF	TGTGCCAGCAGCTCGGGACTAGCGGGAGGGCCTTCGGAGACCCAGTACTTC
NA	TRBV6-1	TRBD2	TRBJ2-1	CASSDLAGAPSSYNEQFF	TGTGCCAGCAGTGACCTAGCGGGAGCCCCGAGCTCCTACAATGAGCAGTTCTTC
NA	TRBV28	TRBD1	TRBJ1-4	CASTLQGARDEKLFF	TGTGCCAGCACTCTACAGGGGGCGCGTGATGAAAAACTGTTTTTT
NA	TRBV6-5	NA	TRBJ1-1	CASSYSTVMNTEAFF	TGTGCCAGCAGTTATTCTACGGTCATGAACACTGAAGCTTTCTTT
few	TRBV6-2/TRBV6-3	NA	TRBJ1-6	CASSPSGARFLGNSPLHF	TGTGCCAGCAGCCCTTCAGGGGCCCGCTTCTTGGGTAATTCACCCCTCCACTTT
NA	TRBV6-6	TRBD1	TRBJ2-3	CASSPSGQDTDTQYF	TGTGCCAGCAGTCCCTCGGGACAGGACACAGATACGCAGTATTTT
once	TRBV7-6	TRBD1	TRBJ2-7	CASSLRTGPSYEQYF	TGTGCCAGCAGCCTTCGGACAGGTCCTTCCTACGAGCAGTACTTC